This paragraph covers one TCR beta chain sequence. The data stem from a study of cytomegalovirus exposure and HLA in healthy donors. Repertoires were generated with immunoSEQ multiplex PCR, while TCRdb's copy carries only in-frame clones and drops some. The sample records roughly 100,000 clones, about nine tenths being singletons. What was sequenced was PBMCs. This receptor was identified in a woman under 30 in good health and CMV-seropositive.

The CDR3 nucleotides read TGTGCCAGCAGCTTAGGGGACAGCTCCTACGAGCAGTACTTC. It is translated as CASSLGDSSYEQYF. This chain uses TRBV13 with TRBJ2-7, with D tentatively TRBD1 (6 bases). The ends were cut back, 0 bases at V and 0 bases at J, with 6 bases in the middle. The CDR3 runs to 14 residues. Germline lookup yields CDR1 PRHDT and CDR2 FYEKMQ (reference sequence).